These 32 T cell receptor beta chains originate from one sample sequenced in a study of blood T cell repertoires in COVID-19. The repertoire was sequenced with immunoSEQ multiplex PCR; TCRdb's copy has only in-frame clones and lacks some. The table shows some 83,000 clones, with around 81% occurring only once. Sequenced material: peripheral blood. The receptors were sampled from a man at least 80 years old with acute or convalescent COVID-19.

The chain uses TRBV5-1 and TRBJ2-1, with D unclear. Trimming stripped 5 bases from V and 2 bases from J, with 11 bases between. Germline CDR1 reads SGHRS; CDR2 reads YFSETQ. This CDR3 spans 14 amino acids. CDR3: CASRPGAAYNEQFF. DNA for the CDR3: TGCGCCAGCAGGCCCGGAGCCGCCTACAATGAGCAGTTCTTC.

The rearrangement joins TRBV28 to TRBJ1-5; 7 bases agree with TRBD1. CDR1 is MDHEN, CDR2 SYDVKM, per germline. The CDR3 has 12 amino acids. Trimming removed 6 bases from V and 7 bases from J; junction bases left unmatched: 3. CDR3 sequence reads: CASSLGGQPQHF. The CDR3 nucleotides read TGTGCCAGCAGCCTAGGGGGCCAGCCCCAGCATTTT.

The chain uses TRBV6-2 or TRBV6-3 and TRBJ1-2; D gene uncertain. V lost 4 bases to trimming and J lost 4 bases, with 10 bases between them. The CDR3 contains 13 residues. Germline CDR1 reads MNHEY; CDR2 reads SVGEGT. The CDR3 nucleotides read TGTGCCAGCAGTTCCCCCAGGTTCTATGGCTACACCTTC. It is translated as CASSSPRFYGYTF.

The chain joins TRBV6-5 to TRBJ2-3; the D gene is possibly TRBD1 (6 bases). Trimming took off 6 bases at V and 7 bases at J, with 11 bases between the two ends. Germline V gene lookup returns CDR1 MNHEY and CDR2 SVGAGI. The CDR3 runs to 12 residues. CDR3 nucleotides: TGTGCCAGCAGCCCAGGGGCGTATACGCAGTATTTT. It yields the protein CASSPGAYTQYF.

The V call is TRBV5-1, the J call TRBJ2-2; no clear D gene. This CDR3 comprises 14 residues. Trimming cost V 5 bases and J 5 bases, with 13 bases left between them. CDR1 is SGHRS, CDR2 YFSETQ, per germline. The chain's CDR3 is CASSLGRSTGELFF. The CDR3 DNA sequence: TGCGCCAGCAGTTTAGGCAGGTCTACCGGGGAGCTGTTTTTT.

As to this clone: Its ends do not fully match the called genes, so a read error is possible. This sequence joins TRBV10-3 and TRBJ2-7; TRBD1 aligns across 8 bases. Looked up from germline, CDR1 is ENHRY and CDR2 is SYGVKD. The CDR3 spans 15 residues. The DNA of the CDR3 is TGTGCCATCAGTGAGTTGGGTCAGGGGGCGTACGGGCAGTACTTC. Its protein product is CAISELGQGAYGQYF.

The CDR3 reads CASSFGNRGENEKLFF. The CDR3 DNA reads as TGTGCCAGCAGTTTCGGGAACAGGGGAGAAAATGAAAAACTGTTTTTT. The rearrangement joins TRBV6-5 to TRBJ1-4, with 7 positions matching TRBD1. The CDR3 loop spans 16 amino acids. J lost 5 bases, V lost 4 bases, and 10 bases had no gene match. Germline V gene data show CDR1 as MNHEY and CDR2 as SVGAGI.

The chain employs TRBV6-1 and TRBJ1-4; D call uncertain. CDR1 and CDR2 (germline): MNHNS, SASEGT. This CDR3 region has 14 residues. Trimming took 0 bases from V and 10 from J, leaving 12 bases between them. CDR3 protein: CASSEAISRGKLFF. For the CDR3, the DNA is TGTGCCAGCAGTGAAGCAATAAGCCGGGGAAAACTGTTTTTT.

The rearrangement uses TRBV9 and TRBJ2-7; no clear D. The CDR3 runs to 14 residues. CDR1 is SGDLS, CDR2 YYNGEE, per germline. V lost 4 bases and J lost 0, with 11 bases in between. DNA for the CDR3: TGTGCCAGCAGCCCCCAACTTAGCTCCTACGAGCAGTACTTC. It is translated as CASSPQLSSYEQYF.

The chain uses TRBV27 and TRBJ2-1; 9 nucleotides match TRBD2. The V and J ends lost 3 bases and 2 bases, in that order; junction bases with no gene match: 2. The CDR3 length is 15 residues. Germline values: CDR1 MNHEY, CDR2 SMNVEV (reference sequence). This CDR3 reads CASSFLAGAYNEQFF. In DNA, the CDR3 is TGTGCCAGCAGTTTCTTAGCGGGAGCCTACAATGAGCAGTTCTTC.

The chain has TRBV29-1 and TRBJ1-5, with 8 bases matching TRBD1. Unmatched junction bases numbered 6, after V lost 4 bases and J lost 4 bases. Germline values: CDR1 SQVTM, CDR2 ANQGSEA. The CDR3 has 14 residues. The chain's CDR3 is CSVVTGALNQPQHF. The CDR3 DNA follows: TGCAGCGTTGTGACAGGGGCTTTGAATCAGCCCCAGCATTTT.

V is TRBV6-2 or TRBV6-3 and J is TRBJ1-3; 12 bases agree with TRBD1. From germline, CDR1 is MNHEY and CDR2 SVGEGT. This CDR3 is built from 15 residues. V lost 4 bases to trimming and J lost 9 bases; unmatched junction nucleotides: 7. The CDR3 DNA is TGTGCCAGCAGTTTACTGGGACAGGGGGCGCGCACCATATATTTT. Residues: CASSLLGQGARTIYF.

This sequence joins TRBV30 and TRBJ2-2; D not certain. V lost 4 bases to trimming and J lost 0 bases, with 3 bases between them. The CDR3 consists of 12 residues. Germline CDR1 is GTSNPN and CDR2 is SVGIG (reference sequence). The CDR3 DNA reads as TGTGCCTGGACAGCGAACACCGGGGAGCTGTTTTTT. This codes for CAWTANTGELFF.

V usage is TRBV5-1 and J usage is TRBJ1-3; D remains ambiguous. Trimming took 4 bases from V and 0 from J, leaving 5 bases between them. The V gene's germline CDR1 is SGHRS and CDR2 YFSETQ. This CDR3 region has 13 residues. The CDR3 DNA is TGCGCCAGCAGCCCATTCTCTGGAAACACCATATATTTT. Residues: CASSPFSGNTIYF.

The gene calls are TRBV11-3 and TRBJ2-5, with a possible D match to TRBD2 (5 bases). The CDR3 is 13 residues long. Germline V CDR1 and CDR2: SGHNT, YENEEA. The V gene lost 2 bases and the J gene lost 3 bases, with 7 bases spanning the gap. The CDR3 here is CASSLIGKETQYF. CDR3 DNA sequence: TGTGCCAGCAGCTTAATCGGGAAAGAGACCCAGTACTTC.

This chain joins TRBV11-2 and TRBJ1-2; the match to TRBD1 covers 7 bases. CDR3 length: 15 amino acids. CDR1 SGHAT and CDR2 FQNNGV come from the germline V gene. J gave up 8 bases and V 0 bases, and 9 bases lay outside the gene matches. The CDR3 bases are TGTGCCAGCAGCTTAGATACCAGGACAGGCGAAGGCTACACCTTC. Translation: CASSLDTRTGEGYTF.

The V call is TRBV5-1, the J call TRBJ2-1; D gene unclear. The CDR3 contains 11 residues. The V gene's germline CDR1 is SGHRS and CDR2 YFSETQ. The V end was cut by 3 bases, the J end by 4 bases, with 2 bases between. As DNA, the CDR3 is TGCGCCAGCAGCTCTTACAATGAGCAGTTCTTC. Its translation is CASSSYNEQFF.

In this sample, this clone turned up once. The J gene is TRBJ2-6, the V gene TRBV14; possible D gene TRBD1, 5 bases. Germline CDR1 is SGHDN and CDR2 is FVKESK. V gave up 2 bases and J gave up 2 bases, with 13 bases separating them. The CDR3 spans 17 residues. The CDR3 region has the DNA TGTGCCAGCAGCCAAATCCTCAGGGTGACTGGGGCCAACGTCCTGACTTTC. This codes for CASSQILRVTGANVLTF.

The chain links TRBV12-3 or TRBV12-4 to TRBJ2-6; D is uncertain. V shed 6 bases and J shed 2 bases, with 5 bases lying between them. The CDR3 runs 13 residues. The chain's CDR3 is CASSPTGANVLTF. In nucleotides, the CDR3 is TGTGCCAGCAGCCCAACTGGGGCCAACGTCCTGACTTTC.

The chain couples TRBV18 to TRBJ1-1, with 9 bases aligning to TRBD1. This CDR3 has 14 residues. Germline CDR1 and CDR2: KGHSH and LQKENI. V shed 4 bases and J 5 bases; nucleotides not matched to a gene: 5. CDR3 residues: CASSQDRGITEAFF. The CDR3 region has the DNA TGTGCCAGCTCACAAGACAGGGGGATTACTGAAGCTTTCTTT.

This chain connects TRBV20-1 to TRBJ1-1; perhaps TRBD1 as D (5 bases). The CDR3 sequence is 11 residues long. CDR1 and CDR2 from the germline V gene are DFQATT and SNEGSKA (reference sequence). The germline V and J ends were trimmed by 0 bases and 7 bases, with 6 bases remaining between them. Here the CDR3 DNA reads TGCAGTGCTAGAGAGACAGATGAAGCTTTCTTT. The encoded protein is CSARETDEAFF.

V usage is TRBV27 and J usage is TRBJ1-2, with a tentative D call TRBD1 (5 bases). V was cut by 2 bases and J by 2 bases, with 6 bases left in between. The CDR3 runs 13 residues. Germline V gene sequence: CDR1 MNHEY, CDR2 SMNVEV (reference sequence). CDR3 nucleotide sequence: TGTGCCAGCAGTTTAGACAGAAACTATGGCTACACCTTC. Protein sequence: CASSLDRNYGYTF.

J is TRBJ1-6 and V is TRBV7-3; possibly TRBD1 for D (6 bases). The CDR3 loop spans 13 amino acids. Trimming took 5 bases from V and 9 from J, leaving 11 bases between them. CDR1 is SGHTA, CDR2 FQGTGA, per germline. Here the CDR3 DNA reads TGTGCCAGCAGCCAAGGGGGATCTTCACCCCTCCACTTT. Amino acids: CASSQGGSSPLHF.

The chain recombines TRBV12-3 or TRBV12-4 with TRBJ2-3, with D maybe TRBD1 (6 bases). V lost 8 bases, J lost 0 bases, and 9 bases lay in between. The CDR3 contains 13 residues. CDR3 in amino acids: CASLGASTDTQYF. The CDR3 DNA follows: TGTGCCAGCCTGGGGGCTAGCACAGATACGCAGTATTTT.

The chain uses TRBV7-9 and TRBJ1-1; 9 bases agree with TRBD1. V gave up 5 bases and J gave up 5 bases; unmatched junction bases: 6. Per the germline V gene, CDR1 is SEHNR and CDR2 is FQNEAQ (reference sequence). This CDR3 contains 14 residues. In DNA form, the CDR3 reads TGTGCCAGCAGCACAGGACAGGGGTCAACTGAAGCTTTCTTT. Its translation: CASSTGQGSTEAFF.

The chain carries TRBV28 and TRBJ2-1; 8 nucleotides agree with TRBD1. The germline V gene has CDR1 MDHEN and CDR2 SYDVKM. The CDR3 runs to 16 residues. V was clipped by 1 base and J by 1 base; unmatched bases: 3. CDR3 sequence: CASSLYGTGSYNEQFF. DNA for the CDR3: TGTGCCAGCAGTTTATACGGGACAGGTTCCTACAATGAGCAGTTCTTC.

The sample holds one count of this clone. The CDR3: CASRVERVAYEQYF. DNA for the CDR3: TGTGCCAGCAGGGTTGAGCGGGTTGCCTACGAGCAGTACTTC. This rearrangement joins TRBV2 to TRBJ2-7; the D gene is possibly TRBD2 (6 bases). Germline CDR1 is SNHLY and CDR2 is FYNNEI. This CDR3 is built from 14 residues. V was trimmed by 6 bases and J by 2 bases, leaving 14 bases between them.

The chain joins TRBV5-1 to TRBJ1-2; no clear D gene. Between the trimmed V and J ends, which lost 1 base and 2 bases, there was a span of 6 bases. The CDR3 extends over 13 amino acids. CDR1 and CDR2 from the germline V gene are SGHRS and YFSETQ. The DNA for the CDR3 is TGCGCCAGCAGCTTGACACAGAACTATGGCTACACCTTC. Amino acid sequence: CASSLTQNYGYTF.

The chain combines TRBV5-1 with TRBJ1-2; D possibly corresponds to TRBD1 (5 bases). The CDR3 contains 16 residues. In germline, CDR1 is SGHRS, CDR2 YFSETQ. Between the trimmed V and J ends, which lost 4 bases and 8 bases, there was a span of 24 bases. CDR3 bases: TGCGCCAGCAGCCCCGAGGGGACTTACAATGGTGAGGGCTACACCTTC. Protein sequence: CASSPEGTYNGEGYTF.

This chain joins TRBV5-4 and TRBJ2-3, with TRBD1 matching over 11 bases. The germline CDR1 and CDR2 sequences are SGHNT and YYREEE (reference sequence). With 4 bases clipped from V and 7 bases from J, the junction kept 8 bases outside the gene matches. The CDR3 runs to 15 residues. In nucleotides, the CDR3 is TGTGCCAGCAGCCCCGCCGGGACAGGGGGTTATACGCAGTATTTT. Protein sequence: CASSPAGTGGYTQYF.

V usage is TRBV6-5 and J usage is TRBJ1-1; D call uncertain. Germline V gives CDR1 MNHEY, CDR2 SVGAGI. Deletions cut 0 bases from V and 4 bases from J, with 15 bases between. The CDR3 is 16 amino acids. The CDR3, as DNA: TGTGCCAGCAGTTACTCGAATACCAGAAGGAGCACTGAAGCTTTCTTT. It codes for CASSYSNTRRSTEAFF.

The rearrangement uses TRBV3-1 (or the pseudogene TRBV3-2) and TRBJ2-1; the match to TRBD1 covers 7 bases. Germline CDR1 and CDR2: LGHDT and YNNKEL (reference sequence). The V and J ends lost 3 bases and 7 bases, in that order; junction bases with no gene match: 12. This CDR3 is built from 16 residues. The CDR3 loop is CASSQTQGVGFNEQFF. Written as DNA, the CDR3 is TGTGCCAGCAGCCAGACCCAGGGGGTCGGATTTAATGAGCAGTTCTTC.